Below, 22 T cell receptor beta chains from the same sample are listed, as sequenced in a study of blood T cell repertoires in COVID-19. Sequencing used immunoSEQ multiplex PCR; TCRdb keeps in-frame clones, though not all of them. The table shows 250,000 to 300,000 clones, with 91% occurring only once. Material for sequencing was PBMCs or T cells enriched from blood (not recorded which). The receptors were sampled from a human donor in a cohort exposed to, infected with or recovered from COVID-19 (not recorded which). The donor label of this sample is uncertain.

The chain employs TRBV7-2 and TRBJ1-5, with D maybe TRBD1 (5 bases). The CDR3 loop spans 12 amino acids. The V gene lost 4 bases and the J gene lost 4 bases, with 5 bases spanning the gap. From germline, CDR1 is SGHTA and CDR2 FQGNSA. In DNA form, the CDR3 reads TGTGCCAGCAGCTCAGGGAATCAGCCCCAGCATTTT. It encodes CASSSGNQPQHF.

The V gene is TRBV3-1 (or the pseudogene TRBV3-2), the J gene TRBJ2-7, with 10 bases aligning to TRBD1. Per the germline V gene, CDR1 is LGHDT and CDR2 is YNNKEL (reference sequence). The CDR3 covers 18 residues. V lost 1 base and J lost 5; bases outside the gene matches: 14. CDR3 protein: CASSQVGARDRGFHEQYF. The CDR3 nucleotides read TGTGCCAGCAGCCAAGTGGGGGCCAGGGACAGGGGTTTCCACGAGCAGTACTTC.

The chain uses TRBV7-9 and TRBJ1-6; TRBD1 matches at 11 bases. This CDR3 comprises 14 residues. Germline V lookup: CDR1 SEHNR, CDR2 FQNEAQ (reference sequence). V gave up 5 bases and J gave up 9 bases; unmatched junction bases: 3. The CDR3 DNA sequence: TGTGCCAGCAGCCCGGGGACAGGGGGTTCACCCCTCCACTTT. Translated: CASSPGTGGSPLHF.

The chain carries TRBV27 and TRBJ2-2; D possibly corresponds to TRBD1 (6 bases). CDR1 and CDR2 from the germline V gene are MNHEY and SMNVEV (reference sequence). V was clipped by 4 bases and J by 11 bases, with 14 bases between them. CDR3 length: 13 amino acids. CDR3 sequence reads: CASSYAGQRELFF. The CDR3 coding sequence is TGTGCCAGCAGTTACGCCGGACAGAGAGAGCTGTTTTTT.

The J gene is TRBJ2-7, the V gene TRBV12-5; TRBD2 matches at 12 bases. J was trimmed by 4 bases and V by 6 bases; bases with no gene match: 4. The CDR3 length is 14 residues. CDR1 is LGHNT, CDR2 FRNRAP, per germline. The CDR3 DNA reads TGTGCTAGTGGGCCTAGCGGGGGGGCTTACGAGCAGTACTTC. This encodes CASGPSGGAYEQYF. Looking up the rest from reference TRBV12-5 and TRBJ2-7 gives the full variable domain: DARVTQTPRHKVTEMGQEVTMRCQPILGHNTVFWYRQTMMQGLELLAYFRNRAPLDDSGMPKDRFSAEMPDATLATLKIQPSEPRDSAVYFCASGPSGGAYEQYFGPGTRLTVT.

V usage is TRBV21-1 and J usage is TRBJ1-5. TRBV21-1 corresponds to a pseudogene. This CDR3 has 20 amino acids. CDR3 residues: CASSATLRDCPIYSNQPQHF. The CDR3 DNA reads TGTGCCAGCAGCGCCACGCTCCGGGACTGCCCAATCTATAGCAATCAGCCCCAGCATTTT.

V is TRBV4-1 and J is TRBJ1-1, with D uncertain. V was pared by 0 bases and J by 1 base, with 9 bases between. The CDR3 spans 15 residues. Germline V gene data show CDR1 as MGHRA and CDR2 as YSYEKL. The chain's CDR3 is CASSQEVARNTEAFF. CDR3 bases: TGCGCCAGCAGCCAAGAAGTCGCGAGGAACACTGAAGCTTTCTTT.

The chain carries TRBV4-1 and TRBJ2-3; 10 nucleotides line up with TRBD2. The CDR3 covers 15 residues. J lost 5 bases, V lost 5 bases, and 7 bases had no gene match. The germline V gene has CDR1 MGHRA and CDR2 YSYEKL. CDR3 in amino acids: CASSMSGGAVDTQYF. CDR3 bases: TGCGCCAGCAGCATGAGCGGGGGGGCCGTAGATACGCAGTATTTT.

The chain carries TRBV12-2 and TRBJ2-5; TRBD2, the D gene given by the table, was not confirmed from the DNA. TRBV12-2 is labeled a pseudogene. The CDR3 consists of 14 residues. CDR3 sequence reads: CASRLIDVRETQYF. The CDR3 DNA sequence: TGTGCAAGTCGCTTGATAGACGTGCGGGAGACCCAGTACTTC.

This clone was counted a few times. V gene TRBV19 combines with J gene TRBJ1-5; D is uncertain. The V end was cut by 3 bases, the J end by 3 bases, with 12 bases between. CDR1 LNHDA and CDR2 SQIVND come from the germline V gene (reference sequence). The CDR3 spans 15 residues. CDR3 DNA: TGTGCCAGTAGTATGCGGGAGGTGGACAATCAGCCCCAGCATTTT. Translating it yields CASSMREVDNQPQHF.

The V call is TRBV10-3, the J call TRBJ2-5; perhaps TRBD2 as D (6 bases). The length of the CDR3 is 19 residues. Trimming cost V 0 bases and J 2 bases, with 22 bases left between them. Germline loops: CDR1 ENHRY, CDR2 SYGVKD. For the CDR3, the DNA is TGTGCCATCAGTGAGTCCATGAATCGGGGGTACGGGTCACAAGAGACCCAGTACTTC. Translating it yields CAISESMNRGYGSQETQYF.

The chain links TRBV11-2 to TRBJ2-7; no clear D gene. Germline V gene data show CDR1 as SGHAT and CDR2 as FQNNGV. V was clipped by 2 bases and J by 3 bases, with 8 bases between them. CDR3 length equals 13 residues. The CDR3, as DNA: TGTGCCAGCAGCTTACCCCCAGGCTACGAGCAGTACTTC. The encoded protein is CASSLPPGYEQYF. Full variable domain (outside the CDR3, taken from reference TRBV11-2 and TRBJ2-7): EAGVAQSPRYKIIEKRQSVAFWCNPISGHATLYWYQQILGQGPKLLIQFQNNGVVDDSQLPKDRFSAERLKGVDSTLKIQPAKLEDSAVYLCASSLPPGYEQYFGPGTRLTVT.

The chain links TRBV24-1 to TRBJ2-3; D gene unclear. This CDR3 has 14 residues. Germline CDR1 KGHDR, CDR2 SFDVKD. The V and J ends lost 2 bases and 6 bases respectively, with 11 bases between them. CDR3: CATSDYQAQDTQYF. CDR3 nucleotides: TGTGCCACCAGTGATTACCAGGCCCAGGATACGCAGTATTTT.

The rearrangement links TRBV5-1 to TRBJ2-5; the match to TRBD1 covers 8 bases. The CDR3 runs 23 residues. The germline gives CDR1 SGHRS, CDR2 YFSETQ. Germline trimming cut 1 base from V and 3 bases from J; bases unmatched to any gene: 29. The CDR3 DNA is TGCGCCAGCAGCTTGTCGCAGGGGGCGAGAGGGTTGGTTGGAGGTACGAGGGAAGAGACCCAGTACTTC. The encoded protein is CASSLSQGARGLVGGTREETQYF. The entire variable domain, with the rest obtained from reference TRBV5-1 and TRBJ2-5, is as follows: KAGVTQTPRYLIKTRGQQVTLSCSPISGHRSVSWYQQTPGQGLQFLFEYFSETQRNKGNFPGRFSGRQFSNSRSEMNVSTLELGDSALYLCASSLSQGARGLVGGTREETQYFGPGTRLLVL.

The DNA for the CDR3 is TGTGCCAGCAGTTTAGCGGGGGGGCTAACCGGGGAGCTGTTTTTT. Translating gives CASSLAGGLTGELFF. This chain joins TRBV27 and TRBJ2-2; 9 bases line up with TRBD2. Trimming at V came to 2 bases and at J to 5 bases, leaving 3 bases not matched to a gene. This CDR3 has 15 amino acids. CDR1 is MNHEY, CDR2 SMNVEV, per germline (reference sequence).

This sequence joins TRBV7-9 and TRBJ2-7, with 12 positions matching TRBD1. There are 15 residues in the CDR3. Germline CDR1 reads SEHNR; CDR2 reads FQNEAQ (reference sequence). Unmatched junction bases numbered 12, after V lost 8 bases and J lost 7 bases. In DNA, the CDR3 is TGTGCCAGCGGACTGGAGGGGACAGGGGGCAGTGAGCAGTACTTC. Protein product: CASGLEGTGGSEQYF.

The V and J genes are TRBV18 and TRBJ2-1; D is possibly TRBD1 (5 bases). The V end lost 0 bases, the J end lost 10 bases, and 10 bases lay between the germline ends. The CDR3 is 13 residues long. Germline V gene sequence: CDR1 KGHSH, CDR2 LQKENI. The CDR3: CASSPPGAGEQFF. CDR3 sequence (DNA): TGTGCCAGCTCACCACCTGGGGCAGGAGAGCAGTTCTTC.

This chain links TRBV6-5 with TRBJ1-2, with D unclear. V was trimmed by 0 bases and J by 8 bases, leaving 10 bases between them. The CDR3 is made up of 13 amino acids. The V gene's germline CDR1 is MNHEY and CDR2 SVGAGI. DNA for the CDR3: TGTGCCAGCAGTTACTCGTTAGAGTGGGGCTACACCTTC. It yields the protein CASSYSLEWGYTF.

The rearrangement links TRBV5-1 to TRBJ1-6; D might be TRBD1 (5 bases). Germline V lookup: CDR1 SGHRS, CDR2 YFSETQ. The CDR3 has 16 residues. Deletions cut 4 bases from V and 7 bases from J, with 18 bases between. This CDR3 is CASSLQGRVGNSPLHF. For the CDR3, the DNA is TGCGCCAGCAGCCTCCAAGGCAGGGTGGGCAATTCACCCCTCCACTTT.

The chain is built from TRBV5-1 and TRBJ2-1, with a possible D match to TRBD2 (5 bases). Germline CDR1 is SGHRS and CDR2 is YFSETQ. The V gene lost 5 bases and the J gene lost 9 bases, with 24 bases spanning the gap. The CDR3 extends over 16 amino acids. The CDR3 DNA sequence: TGCGCCAGCAGTCAGCTCCAACAGCCTCGTGGAGGTGAGCAGTTCTTC. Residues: CASSQLQQPRGGEQFF. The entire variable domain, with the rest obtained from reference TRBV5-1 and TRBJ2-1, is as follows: KAGVTQTPRYLIKTRGQQVTLSCSPISGHRSVSWYQQTPGQGLQFLFEYFSETQRNKGNFPGRFSGRQFSNSRSEMNVSTLELGDSALYLCASSQLQQPRGGEQFFGPGTRLTVL.

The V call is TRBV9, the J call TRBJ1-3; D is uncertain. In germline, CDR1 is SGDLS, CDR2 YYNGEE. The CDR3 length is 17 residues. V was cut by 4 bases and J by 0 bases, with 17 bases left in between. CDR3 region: CASSTDPPGNSGNTIYF. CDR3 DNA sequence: TGTGCCAGCAGCACCGACCCCCCGGGAAACTCTGGAAACACCATATATTTT.

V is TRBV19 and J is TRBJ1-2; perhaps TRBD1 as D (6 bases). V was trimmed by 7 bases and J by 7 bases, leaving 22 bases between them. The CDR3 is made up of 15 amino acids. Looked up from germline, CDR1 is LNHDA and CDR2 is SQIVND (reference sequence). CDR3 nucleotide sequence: TGTGCCAGTATTCAATTTCGGGGGGGGGCCGGTGGCTACACCTTC. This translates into CASIQFRGGAGGYTF.